This TCR beta chain was found in a study of shared clonotypes between healthy human individuals. This CDR3 has 12 residues. Per germline, CDR1 SGHTA and CDR2 FQGNSA. The V and J ends lost 4 bases and 2 bases respectively, with 5 bases between them. The DNA input per sorted-subset replicate PCR was 200 to 250 ng, corresponding to 30,000 or so T cell genomes. Measured with immunoSEQ multiplex PCR; TCRdb has only the in-frame clones, and not every one. The sample has over a million clones; 70% to 80% are singletons. The rearrangement links TRBV7-2 to TRBJ1-1, with no clear D. The receptor comes from a man younger than 30 in good health. Some clones in this sample may be carry-over from other donors' samples. The sequenced sample was memory CD4+ T cells from PBMCs. The subset was: CD45RA-negative fraction. The CDR3 region is CASSSTNTEAFF. The DNA for the CDR3 is TGTGCCAGCAGCTCCACCAACACTGAAGCTTTCTTT.